The clone carrying this T cell receptor beta chain appeared a few times. Its antigen is not known. The data were taken from a study of CD8 T cells in ankylosing spondylitis. General study points: The disease-linked clones had a CD8+ phenotype and low blood frequencies. Matched ankylosing spondylitis synovial fluid reportedly showed significant enrichment of disease-linked clones. There was a TCR beta motif, made of several highly homologous variants, that appeared characteristic of ankylosing spondylitis blood.

The CDR3 totals 14 residues. CDR1 is DFQATT, CDR2 SNEGSKA, per germline (reference sequence). With 1 base removed from V and 8 bases from J, the gap between germline ends came to 12 bases. Making use of molecular barcodes, quantitative 5'-RACE generated TCR beta libraries. TCRdb independently ran MiXCR on the 5' RACE reads; one entry per CDR3 protein. Of roughly 470,000 distinct CDR3 sequences detected, 25% to 30% appear once; the ten largest clones hold roughly 0.9%. This chain links TRBV20-1 with TRBJ1-6; D call uncertain. Sequenced sample: blood, either unsorted or a sorted T cell fraction (not recorded which). This TCR came from a male donor with ankylosing spondylitis. CDR3 sequence: CSARVQAKDSPLHF. Written as DNA, the CDR3 is TGCAGTGCTAGAGTCCAGGCTAAGGATTCACCCCTCCACTTT.